What follows is one T cell receptor beta chain and its context. Repertoires were generated with immunoSEQ multiplex PCR, while TCRdb's copy carries only in-frame clones and drops some. This sample has about 38,000 clones; 94% occur once, and the top ten carry about 4.5%. Time point indicated: new active TB diagnosis, blood taken before or within 7 days of starting treatment. The data originate from a study of T cells in tuberculosis. Germline V gene lookup returns CDR1 SNHLY and CDR2 FYNNEI. The CDR3 contains 13 residues. Trimming took off 6 bases at V and 6 bases at J, with 11 bases between the two ends.

V is TRBV2 and J is TRBJ2-2; the D is unclear. Sequencing was performed on PBMCs, taken at tuberculosis diagnosis. The TCR was taken from an adult with tuberculosis. The CDR3 bases are TGTGCCAGCAGGCTAGATTCCGCCGGGGAGCTGTTTTTT. It yields the protein CASRLDSAGELFF.